These 5 T cell receptor beta chains were sequenced from one sample in a study of cytomegalovirus exposure and HLA in healthy donors. The PCR was carried out with 60 Vbeta primers and 13 Jbeta primers. Sequenced by immunoSEQ multiplex PCR; TCRdb stores in-frame clones only, minus some. This table lists over 70,000 clones. Sequenced: PBMCs. The receptors come from a woman between 35 and 50 years old in good health and CMV-seropositive.

The chain combines TRBV6-1 with TRBJ1-4; TRBD1 aligns across 7 bases. Germline CDR1 MNHNS, CDR2 SASEGT. V was clipped by 5 bases and J by 8 bases; unmatched bases: 8. The CDR3 runs to 14 residues. The CDR3 is CASSPERGREKLFF. The DNA for the CDR3 is TGTGCCAGCAGTCCGGAGAGGGGGCGCGAAAAACTGTTTTTT.

The chain employs TRBV4-2 and TRBJ2-7; D is ambiguous. The CDR3 is made up of 16 amino acids. In germline, CDR1 is LGHNA, CDR2 YNFKEQ. The V end lost 0 bases, the J end lost 2 bases, and 14 bases lay between the germline ends. The CDR3 sequence is CASSQDLRGPTYEQYF. The CDR3 bases are TGTGCCAGCAGCCAAGATCTGAGAGGTCCAACCTACGAGCAGTACTTC.

The chain carries TRBV6-6 and TRBJ1-2; a possible D gene is TRBD1 (5 bases). Trimming pared 6 bases from V and 2 bases from J, leaving 10 bases between. CDR1 is MNHNY and CDR2 is SVGAGI in the germline V gene (reference sequence). The CDR3 loop spans 13 amino acids. CDR3 nucleotides: TGTGCCAGCAGGCCACAGGAGAACTATGGCTACACCTTC. Its translation: CASRPQENYGYTF.

The chain is built from TRBV10-2 and TRBJ2-1; D might be TRBD2 (5 bases). CDR3 length: 15 amino acids. CDR1 and CDR2 from the germline V gene are WSHSY and SAAADI. Between the trimmed V and J ends, which lost 3 bases and 5 bases, there was a span of 14 bases. CDR3 DNA sequence: TGCGCCAGCAGTGATCTACGCGGGTTAAACAATGAGCAGTTCTTC. Protein: CASSDLRGLNNEQFF.

The rearrangement links TRBV4-2 to TRBJ2-3, with TRBD1 identical over 8 bases. The CDR3 length is 16 residues. V shed 0 bases and J 2 bases; nucleotides not matched to a gene: 4. CDR1 is LGHNA, CDR2 YNFKEQ, per germline. The CDR3 DNA reads as TGTGCCAGCAGCCAAGACGACAGGGGAGCCACAGATACGCAGTATTTT. Residues: CASSQDDRGATDTQYF.